A selection of T cell receptor beta chains follows, all from one sample in a study of graft-versus-host responses after intestinal transplantation. Sequencing used immunoSEQ multiplex PCR; TCRdb keeps in-frame clones, though not all of them. This sample has approximately 60,000 clones, with 80% to 90% found just once. Material: PBMCs, obtained 26 days after transplant. These receptors all stem from a human patient who received an intestinal transplant, so some T cells may come from the graft donor. Each CDR3 is given with its conserved first and last residue. The D gene is left open where the match is weak. Clone size is shown for a subset of rows, as once, few, many or a class of expanded clone.

NA | TRBJ1-3 | TRBV28 | NA | CASSLGGSGNTIYF | TGTGCCAGCAGTTTGGGGGGTTCCGGAAACACCATATATTTT
NA | TRBJ2-5 | TRBV11-2 | NA | CASSPGVGGTTYF | TGTGCCAGCAGCCCAGGGGTCGGGGGGACTACGTACTTC
NA | TRBJ1-1 | TRBV10-2 | NA | CASSEWRAMNTEAFF | TGCGCCAGCAGTGAGTGGCGGGCAATGAACACTGAAGCTTTCTTT
NA | TRBJ2-2 | TRBV7-2 | NA | CASSLETSVGELFF | TGTGCCAGCAGCTTAGAGACTAGTGTCGGGGAGCTGTTTTTT
NA | TRBJ1-5 | TRBV27 | NA | CASSNIGRGQPQHF | TGTGCCAGCAGTAACATTGGACGGGGGCAGCCCCAGCATTTT
once | TRBJ1-1 | TRBV4-3 | NA | CASSQDTGEDTEAFF | TGCGCCAGCAGCCAAGATACCGGGGAGGACACTGAAGCTTTCTTT
NA | TRBJ2-5 | TRBV5-4 | TRBD2 | CASSLVFGGGAMETQYF | TGTGCCAGCAGCTTGGTGTTTGGCGGGGGGGCGATGGAGACCCAGTACTTC
NA | TRBJ1-6 | TRBV9 | NA | CASRVRRGYNSPLHF | TGTGCCAGCAGAGTTCGGAGAGGATATAATTCACCCCTCCACTTT
NA | TRBJ1-1 | TRBV7-8 | NA | CASSLDAVNTEAFF | TGTGCCAGCAGCTTAGACGCGGTGAACACTGAAGCTTTCTTT
NA | TRBJ2-5 | TRBV19 | TRBD1 | CASSSDPTGPQYF | TGTGCCAGTAGTTCAGATCCGACAGGGCCCCAGTACTTC
NA | TRBJ1-1 | TRBV19 | TRBD1 | CASSLDRDTEAFF | TGTGCCAGTAGTTTGGACAGGGACACTGAAGCTTTCTTT
NA | TRBJ2-1 | TRBV7-9 | TRBD2 | CASSLLAGGYYNEQFF | TGTGCCAGCAGCTTATTAGCGGGGGGATACTACAATGAGCAGTTCTTC
NA | TRBJ1-5 | TRBV5-4 | NA | CASSLDGSQPQHF | TGTGCCAGCAGCTTGGACGGGAGTCAGCCCCAGCATTTT
NA | TRBJ1-1 | TRBV18 | NA | CASSPSMDSSTEAFF | TGTGCCAGCTCACCATCCATGGACAGTAGCACTGAAGCTTTCTTT
NA | TRBJ2-3 | TRBV14 | TRBD2 | CASSQAGLAVQDTQYF | TGTGCCAGCAGCCAAGCGGGACTAGCGGTACAAGATACGCAGTATTTT
NA | TRBJ1-5 | TRBV7-9 | TRBD1 | CASSLGQGVQPQHF | TGTGCCAGCAGCTTGGGACAGGGGGTTCAGCCCCAGCATTTT
few | TRBJ1-6 | TRBV7-8 | NA | CASSLTPPNSPLHF | TGTGCCAGCAGCCTTACTCCCCCGAATTCACCCCTCCACTTT
NA | TRBJ2-2 | TRBV6-5 | TRBD1 | CASTGTGPAGELFF | TGTGCCAGCACCGGGACAGGGCCGGCCGGGGAGCTGTTTTTT
NA | TRBJ2-5 | TRBV6-5 | NA | CASSYRGRIETQYF | TGTGCCAGCAGTTACAGGGGTCGGATAGAGACCCAGTACTTC
NA | TRBJ2-2 | TRBV6-1 | NA | CATAELNTGELFF | TGTGCCACGGCGGAACTAAACACCGGGGAGCTGTTTTTT
NA | TRBJ2-1 | TRBV6-1 | TRBD2 | CASSEFEASGNNEQFF | TGTGCCAGCAGTGAATTTGAGGCTAGCGGGAACAATGAGCAGTTCTTC
once | TRBJ2-3 | TRBV27 | TRBD1 | CASSGQGSTDTQYF | TGTGCCAGCAGTGGACAGGGGAGCACAGATACGCAGTATTTT
NA | TRBJ2-7 | TRBV28 | TRBD2 | CASSPGLAGGLNYEQYF | TGTGCCAGCAGCCCGGGACTAGCGGGGGGCCTTAACTACGAGCAGTACTTC
NA | TRBJ1-1 | TRBV10-2 | NA | CASSDLGVGTEAFF | TGCGCCAGCAGTGACCTAGGGGTCGGCACTGAAGCTTTCTTT
NA | TRBJ1-1 | TRBV7-9 | TRBD1 | CASSLGQGATEAFF | TGTGCCAGCAGCTTAGGACAGGGGGCCACTGAAGCTTTCTTT
NA | TRBJ2-7 | TRBV6-1 | TRBD1 | CASRGTGRDEQYF | TGTGCCAGCAGGGGGACAGGTCGCGACGAGCAGTACTTC
NA | TRBJ1-6 | TRBV25-1 | NA | CASSAQGYSPLHF | TGTGCCAGCAGTGCGCAGGGTTATTCACCCCTCCACTTT
NA | TRBJ2-5 | TRBV6-5 | TRBD2 | CASSLTSGGIETQYF | TGTGCCAGCAGCTTAACTAGCGGGGGAATAGAGACCCAGTACTTC
once | TRBJ1-2 | TRBV27 | NA | CASSLLGGDYGYTF | TGTGCCAGCAGTTTGTTAGGGGGAGACTATGGCTACACCTTC
NA | TRBJ2-7 | TRBV5-6 | TRBD1 | CASSLQGAVEQYF | TGTGCCAGCAGCTTACAGGGGGCGGTCGAGCAGTACTTC
NA | TRBJ2-1 | TRBV27 | NA | CASTGGGFNEQFF | TGTGCCAGCACCGGTGGCGGTTTCAATGAGCAGTTCTTC
NA | TRBJ1-1 | TRBV6-5 | NA | CASSYRGIGKNTEAFF | TGTGCCAGCAGTTACCGGGGGATCGGGAAGAACACTGAAGCTTTCTTT
NA | TRBJ2-5 | TRBV19 | TRBD2 | CASSPPPGLATETQYF | TGTGCCAGTAGTCCCCCCCCGGGACTAGCTACAGAGACCCAGTACTTC
NA | TRBJ2-3 | TRBV19 | TRBD1 | CASSPRTGSTDTQYF | TGTGCCAGTAGTCCACGGACAGGGAGCACAGATACGCAGTATTTT
NA | TRBJ1-5 | TRBV10-1 | NA | CASKAEEPQHF | TGCGCCAGCAAGGCAGAGGAACCCCAGCATTTT
NA | TRBJ2-3 | TRBV11-2 | NA | CASSLGAGMDTQYF | TGTGCCAGCAGCTTAGGGGCAGGGATGGATACGCAGTATTTT
NA | TRBJ2-1 | TRBV7-2 | TRBD2 | CASSSLLAGGGEQFF | TGTGCCAGCAGCTCTTTACTAGCGGGGGGCGGTGAGCAGTTCTTC
NA | TRBJ2-7 | TRBV25-1 | NA | CASAGRNEQYF | TGTGCCAGCGCGGGTCGGAACGAGCAGTACTTC
NA | TRBJ1-1 | TRBV6-5 | NA | CASSYRGGTEAFF | TGTGCCAGCAGTTATAGGGGAGGGACTGAAGCTTTCTTT
NA | TRBJ1-1 | TRBV6-1 | NA | CASSELRSSGAFF | TGTGCCAGCAGTGAATTGCGGAGCTCTGGGGCTTTCTTT
NA | TRBJ2-2 | TRBV4-2 | NA | CASSQGSGANTGELFF | TGTGCCAGCAGCCAAGGGTCAGGGGCGAACACCGGGGAGCTGTTTTTT
NA | TRBJ2-7 | TRBV18 | NA | CASSHLSSNEQYF | TGTGCCAGCTCACATTTATCTAGCAACGAGCAGTACTTC
NA | TRBJ2-3 | TRBV6-6 | NA | CASSYSGSEGTDTQYF | TGTGCCAGCAGTTACTCTGGTAGCGAAGGCACAGATACGCAGTATTTT
NA | TRBJ1-1 | TRBV19 | TRBD1 | CASSPGQGATEAFF | TGTGCCAGTAGTCCGGGACAGGGGGCCACTGAAGCTTTCTTT
NA | TRBJ2-3 | TRBV28 | TRBD2 | CASSFQRGGTDTQYF | TGTGCCAGCAGTTTCCAGCGGGGGGGCACAGATACGCAGTATTTT
NA | TRBJ1-3 | TRBV28 | NA | CASSPIGGNTIYF | TGTGCCAGCAGTCCCATCGGTGGAAACACCATATATTTT
NA | TRBJ2-3 | TRBV7-9 | TRBD1 | CASRRTGGTTDTQYF | TGTGCCAGCCGCCGGACAGGGGGGACCACAGATACGCAGTATTTT
NA | TRBJ1-1 | TRBV6-6 | TRBD1 | CASSFTGDTEAFF | TGTGCCAGCAGTTTTACAGGGGACACTGAAGCTTTCTTT
NA | TRBJ1-2 | TRBV5-1 | NA | CASSFGGEGYGYTF | TGCGCCAGCAGCTTTGGAGGGGAAGGGTATGGCTACACCTTC
NA | TRBJ1-2 | TRBV6-1 | NA | CASSASANSFGYGYTF | TGTGCCAGCAGTGCCTCGGCGAACAGTTTCGGCTATGGCTACACCTTC
few | TRBJ1-3 | TRBV6-6 | TRBD1 | CASILGQLNSGNTIYF | TGTGCCAGCATCCTGGGACAGTTAAACTCGGGAAACACCATATATTTT
NA | TRBJ2-6 | TRBV11-2 | TRBD1 | CASSQGDSLSSGANVLTF | TGTGCCAGCAGCCAAGGGGACAGTCTAAGCTCTGGGGCCAACGTCCTGACTTTC
NA | TRBJ2-3 | TRBV6-6 | NA | CASSPLATQYF | TGTGCCAGCAGTCCCCTGGCTACGCAGTATTTT